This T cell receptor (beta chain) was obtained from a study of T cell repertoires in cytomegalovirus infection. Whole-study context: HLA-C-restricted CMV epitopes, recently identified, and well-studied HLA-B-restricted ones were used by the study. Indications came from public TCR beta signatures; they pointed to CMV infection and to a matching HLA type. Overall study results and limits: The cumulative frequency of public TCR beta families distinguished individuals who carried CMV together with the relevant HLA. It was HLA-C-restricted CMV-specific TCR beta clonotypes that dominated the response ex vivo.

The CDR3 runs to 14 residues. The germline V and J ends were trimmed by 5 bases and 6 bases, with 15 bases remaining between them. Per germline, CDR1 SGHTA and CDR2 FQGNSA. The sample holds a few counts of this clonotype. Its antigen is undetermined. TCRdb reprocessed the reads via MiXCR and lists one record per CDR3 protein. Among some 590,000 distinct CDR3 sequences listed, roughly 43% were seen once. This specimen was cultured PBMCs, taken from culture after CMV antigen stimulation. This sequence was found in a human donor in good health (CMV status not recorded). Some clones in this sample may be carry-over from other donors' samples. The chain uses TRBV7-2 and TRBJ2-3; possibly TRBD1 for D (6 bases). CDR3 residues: CASSVSTGIDTQYF. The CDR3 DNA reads TGTGCCAGCAGCGTCTCTACAGGGATCGATACGCAGTATTTT.